This passage covers 23 T cell receptor beta chains from one sample sequenced in a study of T-cell reconstitution after alpha-beta-depleted transplantation in children. Unique molecular identifiers were used to barcode this TCRbeta library. TCRdb processed the PCR reads anew with MiXCR; each CDR3 protein has one entry. This sample has some 300,000 distinct CDR3 sequences; 10% occur once, and the top ten carry 7.5%. The sequencing used PBMCs, collected before TCRalphabeta/CD19-depleted stem cell transplant. These receptors were collected from a boy less than two years old with acute myeloid leukemia, due to receive a stem cell transplant.

This clonotype was counted ten times or more. At one end the junction does not follow the germline gene, possibly because of a read error. The chain combines TRBV4-2 with TRBJ2-1; TRBD2 is a possible D gene (6 bases). CDR1 LGHNA and CDR2 YNFKEQ come from the germline V gene. The CDR3 sequence is 16 residues long. The CDR3 spells CASTQASLADSNEQFF. The DNA for the CDR3 is TGTGCCAGCACCCAAGCGTCACTAGCCGATAGCAATGAGCAGTTCTTC.

This clonotype came up a few times. The J gene is TRBJ2-2, the V gene TRBV24-1, with 8 bases aligning to TRBD1. This CDR3 region has 14 residues. CDR1 is KGHDR, CDR2 SFDVKD, per germline. V lost 9 bases to trimming and J lost 2 bases; unmatched junction nucleotides: 4. This chain's CDR3 is CATRQGPNTGELFF. The CDR3 DNA reads TGTGCCACCCGACAGGGGCCCAACACCGGGGAGCTGTTTTTT.

This clonotype has a count of ten or more. J is TRBJ2-7 and V is TRBV7-6; 7 bases line up with TRBD2. The CDR3 contains 18 residues. CDR1 SGHVS and CDR2 FNYEAQ come from the germline V gene. The V and J ends lost 1 base and 0 bases, in that order; junction bases with no gene match: 12. CDR3 nucleotides: TGTGCCAGCAGCTTAGAGTTAGGGCGGGGGTCAAGCTCCTACGAGCAGTACTTC. It codes for CASSLELGRGSSSYEQYF.

In this sample, this clonotype turned up many times. The chain is built from TRBV12-3 or TRBV12-4 and TRBJ1-1; 8 bases fit TRBD1. The junction had 7 bases not matched to a gene; V was cut back by 4 bases and J by 0 bases. This CDR3 has 16 residues. This CDR3 is CASSSARGPMNTEAFF. CDR3 sequence (DNA): TGTGCCAGCAGTTCGGCCAGGGGGCCGATGAACACTGAAGCTTTCTTT.

Ten or more counts support this clonotype. This chain links TRBV7-9 with TRBJ2-5; no clear D. The CDR3 is made up of 12 amino acids. Germline V gene sequence: CDR1 SEHNR, CDR2 FQNEAQ (reference sequence). V was cut by 4 bases and J by 10 bases, with 13 bases left in between. The CDR3 DNA sequence: TGTGCCAGCAGCTCCTACGAGAGTGGCCAGTACTTC. Protein product: CASSSYESGQYF.

J is TRBJ1-5 and V is TRBV12-3 or TRBV12-4, with no clear D. There are 12 residues in the CDR3. The germline V and J ends were trimmed by 7 bases and 7 bases, with 11 bases remaining between them. The CDR3 nucleotides are TGTGCCAGCACCTACCCAGGACAGCCCCAGCATTTT. Translating it yields CASTYPGQPQHF.

This clonotype was observed many times. This chain links TRBV3-1 with TRBJ1-1; no clear D. CDR1 is LGHDT, CDR2 YNNKEL, per germline (reference sequence). The germline V and J ends were trimmed by 2 bases and 1 base, with 5 bases remaining between them. The CDR3 contains 13 residues. The chain's CDR3 is CASSQLENTEAFF. The DNA of the CDR3 is TGTGCCAGCAGCCAATTGGAGAACACTGAAGCTTTCTTT.

This clonotype was seen at least ten times. The chain links TRBV11-1 to TRBJ2-1; 9 bases align to TRBD2. Germline CDR1 is SGHAT and CDR2 is FQDESV (reference sequence). Unmatched junction bases numbered 9, after V lost 1 base and J lost 8 bases. This CDR3 contains 16 residues. CDR3: CASSLDGGGAVDEQFF. The DNA for the CDR3 is TGTGCCAGCAGCTTAGATGGCGGGGGGGCCGTAGATGAGCAGTTCTTC.

This clonotype was recorded many times. V usage is TRBV29-1 and J usage is TRBJ2-7; 8 bases fit TRBD1. This CDR3 contains 13 residues. With V trimmed by 5 bases and J by 3 bases, 6 bases remained unmatched. Germline CDR1 is SQVTM and CDR2 is ANQGSEA. The CDR3: CSVHTTGGYEQYF. The CDR3 DNA is TGCAGCGTTCATACTACAGGGGGCTACGAGCAGTACTTC.

This clonotype was seen repeatedly, ten times or more. The V and J genes are TRBV5-1 and TRBJ1-6, with D perhaps matching TRBD1 (6 bases). Deletions cut 3 bases from V and 7 bases from J, with 11 bases between. Germline V gives CDR1 SGHRS, CDR2 YFSETQ. The CDR3 length is 14 residues. CDR3 DNA: TGCGCCAGCAGCTCAGGGGTGAGCAATTCACCCCTCCACTTT. Encoded protein: CASSSGVSNSPLHF.

The V and J genes are TRBV19 and TRBJ1-1, with D possibly TRBD1 on 6 matching bases. The CDR3 is 14 residues long. Germline CDR1 and CDR2: LNHDA and SQIVND (reference sequence). Trimming cost V 3 bases and J 6 bases, with 14 bases left between them. This CDR3 reads CASSMGGARAEAFF. For the CDR3, the DNA is TGTGCCAGTAGTATGGGGGGGGCCAGGGCTGAAGCTTTCTTT.

There are many counts of this clonotype. The CDR3 sequence: CASSDRPAVETQYF. The CDR3, as DNA: TGTGCCAGCAGTGACAGGCCGGCGGTGGAGACCCAGTACTTC. The chain recombines TRBV25-1 with TRBJ2-5, with D hard to call. Trimming removed 3 bases from V and 5 bases from J, with 13 bases in between. Germline V gene lookup returns CDR1 MGHDK and CDR2 SYGVNS. The CDR3 covers 14 residues.

The sample holds many counts of this clonotype. The chain links TRBV7-3 to TRBJ2-1; 11 nucleotides agree with TRBD2. The CDR3 is 19 residues long. With V trimmed by 1 base and J by 6 bases, 14 bases remained unmatched. Looked up from germline, CDR1 is SGHTA and CDR2 is FQGTGA. Here the CDR3 reads CASSLRPGLAGSFFNEQFF. For the CDR3, the DNA is TGTGCCAGCAGCTTAAGACCTGGACTAGCGGGTAGTTTTTTCAATGAGCAGTTCTTC.

V and J are TRBV28 and TRBJ1-5; the match to TRBD1 covers 7 bases. Trimming at V came to 3 bases and at J to 4 bases, leaving 9 bases not matched to a gene. The CDR3 loop spans 16 amino acids. CDR1 is MDHEN, CDR2 SYDVKM, per germline. The CDR3 here is CASSLVRTGFNQPQHF. The CDR3 DNA reads TGTGCCAGCAGTTTGGTCAGGACAGGATTTAATCAGCCCCAGCATTTT.

The gene calls are TRBV5-1 and TRBJ2-3; D possibly corresponds to TRBD2 (6 bases). This CDR3 contains 15 residues. With 1 base removed from V and 1 base from J, the gap between germline ends came to 10 bases. The germline V gene has CDR1 SGHRS and CDR2 YFSETQ. CDR3: CASSLWRGGTDTQYF. CDR3 coding DNA: TGCGCCAGCAGCTTGTGGAGGGGTGGCACAGATACGCAGTATTTT.

This clonotype was counted at least ten times. V and J are TRBV29-1 and TRBJ2-1, with D hard to call. The CDR3 is made up of 14 amino acids. Trimming stripped 2 bases from V and 3 bases from J, with 11 bases between. Looked up from germline, CDR1 is SQVTM and CDR2 is ANQGSEA. The CDR3 spells CSVELASFYNEQFF. CDR3 nucleotides: TGCAGCGTTGAATTGGCTAGTTTCTACAATGAGCAGTTCTTC.

This clonotype was detected many times. This chain connects TRBV29-1 to TRBJ1-5; D is possibly TRBD1 (6 bases). V shed 4 bases and J shed 5 bases, with 9 bases lying between them. Per germline, CDR1 SQVTM and CDR2 ANQGSEA. The CDR3 spans 12 residues. This chain's CDR3 is CSVAGADQPQHF. The DNA for the CDR3 is TGCAGCGTTGCAGGGGCCGATCAGCCCCAGCATTTT.

In its sample, this clonotype was seen many times. One junction end does not reproduce the germline sequence, and a read error may be involved. The chain has TRBV7-2 and TRBJ2-7; the match to TRBD2 covers 15 bases. Germline V CDR1 and CDR2: SGHTA, FQGNSA. The CDR3 has 16 amino acids. CDR3 sequence (DNA): TGCGCCAGCAGCCTCGGACTAGCGGGAGGGCCCTACGAGCAGTACTTC. Translation gives CASSLGLAGGPYEQYF. The full variable domain, in which reference TRBV7-2 and TRBJ2-7 provide the parts outside the CDR3, is GAGVSQSPSNKVTEKGKDVELRCDPISGHTALYWYRQSLGQGLEFLIYFQGNSAPDKSGLPSDRFSAERTGGSVSTLTIQRTQQEDSAVYLCASSLGLAGGPYEQYFGPGTRLTVT.

The gene calls are TRBV21-1 and TRBJ2-7; the table's D call, TRBD2, has no DNA check behind it. TRBV21-1 is noted as a pseudogene. The CDR3 is made up of 13 amino acids. The CDR3 region has the DNA TGTGCCAGCAGGAGCGGGGAGATCGACGAGCAGTACTTC. It is translated as CASRSGEIDEQYF.

Ten or more counts support this clonotype. The CDR3 spells CSARPGQGIQPQHF. The CDR3 region has the DNA TGCAGTGCTCGTCCGGGACAGGGAATACAGCCCCAGCATTTT. The J gene is TRBJ1-5, the V gene TRBV20-1, with 9 bases identical to TRBD1. Germline CDR1 and CDR2: DFQATT and SNEGSKA (reference sequence). This CDR3 has 14 amino acids. J was trimmed by 7 bases and V by 5 bases; bases with no gene match: 9.

This clonotype was seen many times. J is TRBJ2-7 and V is TRBV7-2; perhaps TRBD2 as D (5 bases). Germline lookup yields CDR1 SGHTA and CDR2 FQGNSA. This CDR3 is 15 amino acids long. With 2 bases removed from V and 2 bases from J, the gap between germline ends came to 13 bases. The CDR3 nucleotides are TGTGCCAGCAGCTTATCCCGGGGTCTTACCTACGAGCAGTACTTC. This sequence encodes CASSLSRGLTYEQYF. The whole variable domain, remainder taken from reference TRBV7-2 and TRBJ2-7, is GAGVSQSPSNKVTEKGKDVELRCDPISGHTALYWYRQSLGQGLEFLIYFQGNSAPDKSGLPSDRFSAERTGGSVSTLTIQRTQQEDSAVYLCASSLSRGLTYEQYFGPGTRLTVT.

V usage is TRBV11-3 and J usage is TRBJ2-7, with unresolved D. Germline CDR1 reads SGHNT; CDR2 reads YENEEA. The CDR3 totals 16 residues. V shed 0 bases and J shed 2 bases, with 14 bases lying between them. DNA for the CDR3: TGTGCCAGCAGCTTAGATTTTCAGGCGGCCCCCTACGAGCAGTACTTC. This gives the protein CASSLDFQAAPYEQYF.

Many counts were recorded for this clonotype. The V gene is TRBV7-3, the J gene TRBJ2-1; D uncertain. This CDR3 has 13 residues. The germline CDR1 and CDR2 sequences are SGHTA and FQGTGA. V lost 2 bases, J lost 9 bases, and 11 bases lay in between. CDR3 DNA: TGTGCCAGCAGCTTACCCCCCAGAGTTGAGCAGTTCTTC. Translating it yields CASSLPPRVEQFF.